This TCR beta chain was identified in a study of T cell repertoires in cytomegalovirus infection. Trimming at V came to 6 bases and at J to 8 bases, leaving 10 bases not matched to a gene. CDR1 DFQATT and CDR2 SNEGSKA come from the germline V gene (reference sequence). The CDR3 loop spans 14 amino acids. In this sample, this clonotype turned up a few times. TCRdb used MiXCR to reprocess the reads, holding one entry per CDR3 protein. The sample includes approximately 150,000 distinct CDR3 sequences, under 20% of them seen just once. This chain uses TRBV20-1 with TRBJ2-1, with 10 bases matching TRBD1. The source is a human donor in good health (CMV status not recorded). Some clones in this sample may be carry-over from other donors' samples. Input material: CD8+ T cells from PBMCs. As DNA, the CDR3 is TGCAGTGCCACGGACAGGGGGAAGGTAGATGAGCAGTTCTTC. Protein sequence: CSATDRGKVDEQFF.